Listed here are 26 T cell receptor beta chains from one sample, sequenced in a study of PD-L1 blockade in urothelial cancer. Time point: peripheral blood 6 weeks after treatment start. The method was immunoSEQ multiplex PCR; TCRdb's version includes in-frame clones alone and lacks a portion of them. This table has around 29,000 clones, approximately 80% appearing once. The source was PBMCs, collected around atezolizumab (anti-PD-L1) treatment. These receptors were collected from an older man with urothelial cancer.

CDR3 sequence: CASRVGGELFF. CDR3 DNA sequence: TGTGCCAGTAGAGTCGGCGGGGAGCTGTTTTTT. The rearrangement uses TRBV19 and TRBJ2-2; D gene uncertain. V gave up 6 bases and J gave up 7 bases, with 6 bases separating them. This CDR3 is 11 amino acids long. The germline gives CDR1 LNHDA, CDR2 SQIVND (reference sequence). Filled out from reference TRBV19 and TRBJ2-2, the complete variable domain reads DGGITQSPKYLFRKEGQNVTLSCEQNLNHDAMYWYRQDPGQGLRLIYYSQIVNDFQKGDIAEGYSVSREKKESFPLTVTSAQKNPTAFYLCASRVGGELFFGEGSRLTVL.

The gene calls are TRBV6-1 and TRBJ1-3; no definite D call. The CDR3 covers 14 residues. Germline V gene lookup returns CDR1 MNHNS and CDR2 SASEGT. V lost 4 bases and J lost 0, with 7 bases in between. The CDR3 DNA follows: TGTGCCAGCAGTGTCGACATCTCTGGAAACACCATATATTTT. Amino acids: CASSVDISGNTIYF.

CDR3 DNA: TGTGCCAGCAGGCAGACTAGCGGGAGAACAGATACGCAGTATTTT. This gives the protein CASRQTSGRTDTQYF. This chain joins TRBV2 and TRBJ2-3, with 12 bases fitting TRBD2. The CDR3 runs 15 residues. J lost 3 bases, V lost 6 bases, and 4 bases had no gene match. Germline V gives CDR1 SNHLY, CDR2 FYNNEI.

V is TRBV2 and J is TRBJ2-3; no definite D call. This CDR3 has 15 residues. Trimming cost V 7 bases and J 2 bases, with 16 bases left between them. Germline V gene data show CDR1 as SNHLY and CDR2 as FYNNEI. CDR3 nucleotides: TGTGCCAGCACACCCGGTGGGCTCCCCACAGATACGCAGTATTTT. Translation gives CASTPGGLPTDTQYF.

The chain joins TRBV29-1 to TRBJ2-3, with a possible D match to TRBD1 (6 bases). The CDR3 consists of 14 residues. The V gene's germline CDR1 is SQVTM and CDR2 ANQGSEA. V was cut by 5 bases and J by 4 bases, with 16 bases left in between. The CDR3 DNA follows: TGCAGCGTTCTAAGAGGGGCAGGGGCAGATACGCAGTATTTT. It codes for CSVLRGAGADTQYF.

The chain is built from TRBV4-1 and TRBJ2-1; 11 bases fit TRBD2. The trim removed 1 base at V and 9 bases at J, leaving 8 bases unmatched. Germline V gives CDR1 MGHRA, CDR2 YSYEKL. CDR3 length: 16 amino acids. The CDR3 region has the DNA TGCGCCAGCAGCCAAGCAACTAGCGGGGGTGGGGGTGAGCAGTTCTTC. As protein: CASSQATSGGGGEQFF.

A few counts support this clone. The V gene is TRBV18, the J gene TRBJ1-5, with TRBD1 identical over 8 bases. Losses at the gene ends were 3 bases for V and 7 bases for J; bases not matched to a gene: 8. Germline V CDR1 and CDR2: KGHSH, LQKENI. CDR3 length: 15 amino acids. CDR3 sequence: CASSPGENRGQPQHF. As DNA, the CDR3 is TGTGCCAGCTCACCTGGGGAAAACAGGGGGCAGCCCCAGCATTTT.

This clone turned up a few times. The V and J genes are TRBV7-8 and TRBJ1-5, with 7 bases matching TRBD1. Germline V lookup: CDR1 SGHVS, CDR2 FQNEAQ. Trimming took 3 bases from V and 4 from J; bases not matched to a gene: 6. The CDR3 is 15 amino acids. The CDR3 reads CASSLANRGNQPQHF. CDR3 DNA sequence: TGTGCCAGCAGCTTGGCCAACAGGGGTAATCAGCCCCAGCATTTT.

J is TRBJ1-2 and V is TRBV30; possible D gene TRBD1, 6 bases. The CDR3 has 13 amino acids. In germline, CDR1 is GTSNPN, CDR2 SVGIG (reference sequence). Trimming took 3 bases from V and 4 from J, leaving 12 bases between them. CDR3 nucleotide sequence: TGTGCCTGGAGCACCGGGACACTCTATGGCTACACCTTC. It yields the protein CAWSTGTLYGYTF.

CDR3 sequence reads: CSVGAEGHTHQYF. The CDR3 bases are TGCAGCGTGGGGGCTGAGGGACACACACATCAGTACTTC. This sequence joins TRBV29-1 and TRBJ2-7, with D maybe TRBD1 (6 bases). Trimming left V 6 bases short and J 10 bases short, with 22 bases between. The CDR3 is made up of 13 amino acids. Germline V lookup: CDR1 SQVTM, CDR2 ANQGSEA.

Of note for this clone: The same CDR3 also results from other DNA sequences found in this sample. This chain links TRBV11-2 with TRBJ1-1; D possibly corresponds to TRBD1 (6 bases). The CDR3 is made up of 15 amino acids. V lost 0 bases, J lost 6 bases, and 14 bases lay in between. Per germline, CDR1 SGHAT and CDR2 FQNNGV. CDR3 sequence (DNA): TGTGCCAGCAGCTTAGAAGGCAGGGGCCGAGCTGAAGCTTTCTTT. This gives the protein CASSLEGRGRAEAFF.

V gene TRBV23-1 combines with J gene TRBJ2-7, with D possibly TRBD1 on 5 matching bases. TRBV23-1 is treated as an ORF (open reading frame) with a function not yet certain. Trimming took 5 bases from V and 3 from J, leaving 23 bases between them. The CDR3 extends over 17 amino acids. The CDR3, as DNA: TGCGCCAGCAGTGCAAGACAGCTGGGGCGTAATGGCTACGAGCAGTACTTC. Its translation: CASSARQLGRNGYEQYF.

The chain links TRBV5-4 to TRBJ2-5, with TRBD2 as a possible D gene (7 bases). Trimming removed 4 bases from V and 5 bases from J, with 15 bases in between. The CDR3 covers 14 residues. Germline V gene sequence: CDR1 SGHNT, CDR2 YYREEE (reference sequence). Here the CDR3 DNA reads TGTGCCAGCAGCCGGAGGGGGGGAACGGAGACCCAGTACTTC. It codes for CASSRRGGTETQYF.

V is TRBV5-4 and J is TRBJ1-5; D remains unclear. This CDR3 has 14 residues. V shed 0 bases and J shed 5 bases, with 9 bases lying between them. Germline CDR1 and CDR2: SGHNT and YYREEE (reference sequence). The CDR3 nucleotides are TGTGCCAGCAGCTTGGCTGGGCGGGATCAGCCCCAGCATTTT. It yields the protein CASSLAGRDQPQHF.

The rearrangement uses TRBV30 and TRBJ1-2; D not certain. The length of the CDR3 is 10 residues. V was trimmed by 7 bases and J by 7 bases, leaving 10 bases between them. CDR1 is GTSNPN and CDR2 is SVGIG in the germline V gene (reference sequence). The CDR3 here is CAFDVGGYTF. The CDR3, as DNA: TGTGCCTTTGATGTCGGTGGCTACACCTTC.

The chain's CDR3 is CASSGTGSNQPQHF. CDR3 in DNA: TGCGCCAGCAGTGGTACGGGAAGCAATCAGCCCCAGCATTTT. This chain uses TRBV10-2 with TRBJ1-5, with D uncertain. The V and J ends lost 4 bases and 1 base respectively, with 8 bases between them. The CDR3 consists of 14 residues. Looked up from germline, CDR1 is WSHSY and CDR2 is SAAADI.

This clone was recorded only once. CDR3 sequence: CASSLTGLKGEAFF. The CDR3 DNA reads as TGTGCCAGCAGCTTAACCGGACTTAAAGGCGAAGCTTTCTTT. The chain links TRBV7-3 to TRBJ1-1; D remains unclear. Trimming removed 0 bases from V and 8 bases from J, with 13 bases in between. The V gene's germline CDR1 is SGHTA and CDR2 FQGTGA. The CDR3 consists of 14 residues.

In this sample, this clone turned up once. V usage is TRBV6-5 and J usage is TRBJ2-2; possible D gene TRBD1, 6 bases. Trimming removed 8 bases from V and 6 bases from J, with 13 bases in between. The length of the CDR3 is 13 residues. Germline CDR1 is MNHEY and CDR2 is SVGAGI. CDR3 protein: CASGRGRAGELFF. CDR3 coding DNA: TGTGCCAGCGGCAGGGGAAGAGCCGGGGAGCTGTTTTTT.

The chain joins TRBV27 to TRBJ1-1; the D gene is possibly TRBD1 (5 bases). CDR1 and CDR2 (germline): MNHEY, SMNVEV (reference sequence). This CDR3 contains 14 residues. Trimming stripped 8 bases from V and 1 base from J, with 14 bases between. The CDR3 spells CASGTRVSNTEAFF. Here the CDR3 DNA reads TGTGCCAGCGGTACCAGGGTTTCGAACACTGAAGCTTTCTTT.

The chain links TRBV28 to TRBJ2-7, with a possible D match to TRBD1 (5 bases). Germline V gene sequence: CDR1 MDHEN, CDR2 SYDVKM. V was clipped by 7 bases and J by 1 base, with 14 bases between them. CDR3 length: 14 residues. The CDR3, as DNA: TGTGCCAGCACCGAGTTTCAGGGATCCTACGAGCAGTACTTC. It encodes CASTEFQGSYEQYF.

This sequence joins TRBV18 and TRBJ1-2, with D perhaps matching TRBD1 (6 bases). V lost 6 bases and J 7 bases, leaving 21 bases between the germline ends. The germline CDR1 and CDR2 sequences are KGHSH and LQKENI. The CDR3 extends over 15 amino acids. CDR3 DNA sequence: TGTGCCAGCTCCCCCCTGTGGGGGGGCAGTTTTGGCTACACCTTC. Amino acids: CASSPLWGGSFGYTF.

CDR3 region: CAWRDLDTWGGPETQYF. The CDR3 region has the DNA TGTGCCTGGAGGGATTTGGACACCTGGGGGGGGCCAGAGACCCAGTACTTC. The rearrangement links TRBV30 to TRBJ2-5, with D possibly TRBD2 on 7 matching bases. Germline V CDR1 and CDR2: GTSNPN, SVGIG (reference sequence). The CDR3 totals 17 residues. V was shortened by 3 bases and J by 4 bases, with 24 bases between the two germline ends.

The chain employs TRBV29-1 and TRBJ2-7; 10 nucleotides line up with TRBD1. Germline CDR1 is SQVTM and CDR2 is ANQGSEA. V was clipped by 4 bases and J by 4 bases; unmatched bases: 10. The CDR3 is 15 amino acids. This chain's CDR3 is CSVGNDRGLMYEQYF. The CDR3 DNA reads TGCAGCGTTGGAAACGACAGGGGGCTAATGTACGAGCAGTACTTC.

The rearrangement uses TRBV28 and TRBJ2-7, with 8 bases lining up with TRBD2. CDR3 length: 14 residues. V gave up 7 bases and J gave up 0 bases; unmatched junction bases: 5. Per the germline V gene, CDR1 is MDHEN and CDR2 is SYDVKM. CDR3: CASTTGGSSYEQYF. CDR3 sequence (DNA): TGTGCCAGCACCACGGGGGGGAGCTCCTACGAGCAGTACTTC.

The CDR3 sequence is CASLDRLETEAFF. DNA of the CDR3: TGTGCCTCCTTGGACAGGCTAGAAACTGAAGCTTTCTTT. V is TRBV30 and J is TRBJ1-1; 7 bases match TRBD1. The CDR3 runs 13 residues. In germline, CDR1 is GTSNPN, CDR2 SVGIG (reference sequence). V was pared by 7 bases and J by 5 bases, with 10 bases of the junction left unmatched. Using reference TRBV30 and TRBJ1-1 for the parts outside the CDR3, the full variable domain is SQTIHQWPATLVQPVGSPLSLECTVEGTSNPNLYWYRQAAGRGLQLLFYSVGIGQISSEVPQNLSASRPQDRQFILSSKKLLLSDSGFYLCASLDRLETEAFFGQGTRLTVV.

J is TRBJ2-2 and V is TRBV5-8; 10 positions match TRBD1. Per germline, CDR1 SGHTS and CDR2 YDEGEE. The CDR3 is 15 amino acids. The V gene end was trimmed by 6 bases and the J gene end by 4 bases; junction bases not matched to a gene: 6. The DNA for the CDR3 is TGTGCCAGCACCACCGGACAGGGGGGCACCGGGGAGCTGTTTTTT. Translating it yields CASTTGQGGTGELFF.